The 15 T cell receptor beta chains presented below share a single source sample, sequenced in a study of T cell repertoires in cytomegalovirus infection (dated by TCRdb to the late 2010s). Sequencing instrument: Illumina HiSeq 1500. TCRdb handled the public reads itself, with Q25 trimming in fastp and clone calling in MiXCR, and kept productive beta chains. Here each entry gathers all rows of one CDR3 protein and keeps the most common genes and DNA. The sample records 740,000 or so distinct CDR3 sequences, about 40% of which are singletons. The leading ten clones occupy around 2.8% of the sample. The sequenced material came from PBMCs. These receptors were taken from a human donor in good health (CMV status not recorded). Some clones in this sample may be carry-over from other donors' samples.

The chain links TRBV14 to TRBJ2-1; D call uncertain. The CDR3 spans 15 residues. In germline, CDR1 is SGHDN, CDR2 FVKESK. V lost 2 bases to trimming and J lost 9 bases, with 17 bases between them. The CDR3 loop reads CASSQTSSGISEQFF. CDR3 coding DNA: TGTGCCAGCAGCCAAACTTCGTCGGGTATATCTGAGCAGTTCTTC.

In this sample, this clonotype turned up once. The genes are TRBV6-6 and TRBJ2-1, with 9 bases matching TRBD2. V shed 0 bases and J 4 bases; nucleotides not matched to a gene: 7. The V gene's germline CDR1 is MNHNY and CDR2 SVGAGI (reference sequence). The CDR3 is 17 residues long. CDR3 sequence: CASSYSSSAGGYNEQFF. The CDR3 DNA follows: TGTGCCAGCAGTTACTCGAGCTCTGCGGGGGGGTACAATGAGCAGTTCTTC.

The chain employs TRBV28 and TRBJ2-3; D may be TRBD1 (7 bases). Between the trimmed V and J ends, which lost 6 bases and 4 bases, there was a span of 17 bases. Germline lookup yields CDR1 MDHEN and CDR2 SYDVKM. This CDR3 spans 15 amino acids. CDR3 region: CASSSERRGADTQYF. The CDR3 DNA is TGTGCCAGCAGCTCGGAACGCAGGGGGGCAGATACGCAGTATTTT.

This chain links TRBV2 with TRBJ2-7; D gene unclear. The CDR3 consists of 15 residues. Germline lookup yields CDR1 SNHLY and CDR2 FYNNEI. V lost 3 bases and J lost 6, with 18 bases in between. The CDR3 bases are TGTGCCAGCAGTGAGGGATGGACGTGGACGCCCGAGCAGTACTTC. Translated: CASSEGWTWTPEQYF. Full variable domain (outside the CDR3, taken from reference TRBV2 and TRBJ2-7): EPEVTQTPSHQVTQMGQEVILRCVPISNHLYFYWYRQILGQKVEFLVSFYNNEISEKSEIFDDQFSVERPDGSNFTLKIRSTKLEDSAMYFCASSEGWTWTPEQYFGPGTRLTVT.

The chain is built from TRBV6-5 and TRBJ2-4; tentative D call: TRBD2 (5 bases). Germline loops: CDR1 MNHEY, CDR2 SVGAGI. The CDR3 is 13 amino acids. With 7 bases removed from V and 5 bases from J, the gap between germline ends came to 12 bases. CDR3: CASKGGWQNIQYF. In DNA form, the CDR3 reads TGTGCCAGCAAAGGAGGTTGGCAAAACATTCAGTACTTC.

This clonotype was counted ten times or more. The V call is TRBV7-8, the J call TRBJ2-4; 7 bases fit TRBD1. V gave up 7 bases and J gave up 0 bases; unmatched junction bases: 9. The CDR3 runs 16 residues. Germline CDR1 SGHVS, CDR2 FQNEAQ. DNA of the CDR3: TGTGCCAGCACCAAGACAGGGTCACTAGCCAAAAACATTCAGTACTTC. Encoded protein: CASTKTGSLAKNIQYF.

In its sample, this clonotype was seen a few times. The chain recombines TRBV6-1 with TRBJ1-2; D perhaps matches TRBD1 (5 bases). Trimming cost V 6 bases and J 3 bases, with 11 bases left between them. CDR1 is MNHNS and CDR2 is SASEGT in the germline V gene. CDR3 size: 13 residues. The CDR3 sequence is CASRPDRYYGYTF. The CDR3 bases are TGTGCCAGCAGACCAGACAGATACTATGGCTACACCTTC.

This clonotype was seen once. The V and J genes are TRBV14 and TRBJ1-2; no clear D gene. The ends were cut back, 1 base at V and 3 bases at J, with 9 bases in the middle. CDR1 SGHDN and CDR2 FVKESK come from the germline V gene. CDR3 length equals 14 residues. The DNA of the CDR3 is TGTGCCAGCAGCCAAGGGACGTTGCACTATGGCTACACCTTC. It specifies CASSQGTLHYGYTF.

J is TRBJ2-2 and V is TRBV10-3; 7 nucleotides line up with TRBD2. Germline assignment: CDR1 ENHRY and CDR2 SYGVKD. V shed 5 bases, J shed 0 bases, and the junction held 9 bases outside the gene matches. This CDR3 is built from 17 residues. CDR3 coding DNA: TGTGCCATCAGTAACCGCCACGGGACTACGAACACCGGGGAGCTGTTTTTT. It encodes CAISNRHGTTNTGELFF.

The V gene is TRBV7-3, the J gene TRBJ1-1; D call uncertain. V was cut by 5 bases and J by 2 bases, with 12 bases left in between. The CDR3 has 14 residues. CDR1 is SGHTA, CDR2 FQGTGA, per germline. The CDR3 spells CASSTGSPNTEAFF. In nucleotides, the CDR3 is TGTGCCAGCAGCACCGGTTCCCCAAACACTGAAGCTTTCTTT.

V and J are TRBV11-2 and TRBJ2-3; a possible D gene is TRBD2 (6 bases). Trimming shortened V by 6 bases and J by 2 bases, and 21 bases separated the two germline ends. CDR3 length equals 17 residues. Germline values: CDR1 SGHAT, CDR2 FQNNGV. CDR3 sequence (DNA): TGTGCCAGCAGACGAAGAATACTAGCAGGAACCACAGATACGCAGTATTTT. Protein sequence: CASRRRILAGTTDTQYF.

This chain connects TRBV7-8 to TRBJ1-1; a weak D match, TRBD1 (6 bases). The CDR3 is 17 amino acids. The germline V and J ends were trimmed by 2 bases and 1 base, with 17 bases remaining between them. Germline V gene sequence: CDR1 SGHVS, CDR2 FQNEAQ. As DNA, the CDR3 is TGTGCCAGCAGCTTACTTCTGGGGGCGTTGCGGAACACTGAAGCTTTCTTT. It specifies CASSLLLGALRNTEAFF.

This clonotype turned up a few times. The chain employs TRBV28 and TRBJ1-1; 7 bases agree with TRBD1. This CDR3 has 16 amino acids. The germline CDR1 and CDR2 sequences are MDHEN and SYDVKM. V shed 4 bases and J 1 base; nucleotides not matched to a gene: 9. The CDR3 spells CASSSPGTAANTEAFF. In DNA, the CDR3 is TGTGCCAGCAGTTCCCCCGGGACAGCGGCGAACACTGAAGCTTTCTTT.

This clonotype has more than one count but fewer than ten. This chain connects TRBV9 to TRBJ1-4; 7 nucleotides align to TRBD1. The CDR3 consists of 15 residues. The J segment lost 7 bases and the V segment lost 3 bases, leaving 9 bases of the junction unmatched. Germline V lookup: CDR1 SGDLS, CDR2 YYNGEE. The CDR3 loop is CASSGEGGRGEKLFF. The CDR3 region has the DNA TGTGCCAGCAGCGGGGAAGGGGGCAGAGGTGAAAAACTGTTTTTT.

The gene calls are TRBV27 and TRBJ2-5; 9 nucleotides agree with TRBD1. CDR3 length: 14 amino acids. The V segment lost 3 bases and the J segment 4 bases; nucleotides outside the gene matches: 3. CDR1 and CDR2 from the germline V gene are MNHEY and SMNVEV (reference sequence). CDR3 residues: CASSLDRGLETQYF. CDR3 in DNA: TGTGCCAGCAGTTTGGACAGGGGTCTAGAGACCCAGTACTTC.